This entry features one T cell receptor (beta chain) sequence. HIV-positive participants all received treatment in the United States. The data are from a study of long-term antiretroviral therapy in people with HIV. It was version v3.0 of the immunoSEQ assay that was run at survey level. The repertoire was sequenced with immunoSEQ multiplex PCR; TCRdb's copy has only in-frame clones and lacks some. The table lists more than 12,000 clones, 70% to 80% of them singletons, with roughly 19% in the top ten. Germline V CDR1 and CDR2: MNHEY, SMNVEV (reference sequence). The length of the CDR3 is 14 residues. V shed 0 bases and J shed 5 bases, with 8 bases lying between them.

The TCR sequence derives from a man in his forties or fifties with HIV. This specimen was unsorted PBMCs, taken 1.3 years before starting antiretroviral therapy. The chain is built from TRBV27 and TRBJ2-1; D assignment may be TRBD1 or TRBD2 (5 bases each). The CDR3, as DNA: TGTGCCAGCAGTTTATCGGGGGACGACAATGAGCAGTTCTTC. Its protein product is CASSLSGDDNEQFF.